Detailed here is one T cell receptor beta chain. Antigen unknown. Using RNA transcripts as the source, TCR beta CDR3 regions were amplified. RT-PCR in the first round (using the HTBI primer set) targeted the TCR CDR3. TCRdb recomputed calls from the multiplex PCR reads with MiXCR, one row per CDR3 protein. The profile covers some 350,000 distinct CDR3 sequences, with 20% to 25% appearing a single time and roughly 70% taken by the ten largest. The data were taken from a study of T cells in Graves' hyperthyroidism and ophthalmopathy. Findings and caveats of the study: Before onset, by a median of around 6.1 months, the model predicted ophthalmopathy.

V was pared by 0 bases and J by 7 bases, with 10 bases between. The CDR3 length is 13 residues. Germline assignment: CDR1 SGHNT and CDR2 YYREEE (reference sequence). The study defined stable Graves' hyperthyroidism as no ophthalmopathy progression within 18 months. The clonotype was recovered from a man in his fifties with Graves' hyperthyroidism. Sequencing was performed on blood. V and J are TRBV5-4 and TRBJ2-5; D assignment may be TRBD1 or TRBD2 (6 bases each). The CDR3 bases are TGTGCCAGCAGCTTGGACAGGGAGGCGACCCAGTACTTC. Its protein is CASSLDREATQYF.